Detailed here is one T cell receptor (beta chain). The antigen is unknown. The data are from a study of Ad26.COV2.S vaccination and SARS-CoV-2 variants. Study findings and constraints: Participants given vaccine showed non-spike TCR breadth similar to that of placebo recipients.

This CDR3 is built from 13 residues. CDR1 SGHTA and CDR2 FQGNSA come from the germline V gene. Trimming stripped 2 bases from V and 4 bases from J, with 5 bases between. The table came from immunoSEQ multiplex PCR; TCRdb's copy has only in-frame clones and leaves some out. The sample has nearly 400,000 clones, approximately 91% seen once; the top ten hold around 1.9%. The treatment was: 19 received Ad26.COV2.S at low or high dose, single or two shots; 5 received placebo; per-sample allocation not given. Vaccine and placebo recipients were sampled on day 63 after the first injection. The material was peripheral blood, obtained in a trial of Ad26.COV2.S vaccine versus placebo. This clonotype was obtained from a person aged 18-65 years who received the Ad26.COV2.S COVID-19 vaccine or a placebo. V usage is TRBV7-2 and J usage is TRBJ2-2; no firm D call. The CDR3 DNA follows: TGTGCCAGCAGCTTAAGCCTCACCGGGGAGCTGTTTTTT. It yields the protein CASSLSLTGELFF.